These 31 T cell receptor beta chains came from one sample sequenced in a study of PD-L1 blockade in urothelial cancer (TCRdb year 2017). The label giving this sample's time point can be read as: peripheral blood 6 weeks after treatment start. Receptor libraries were prepared by the immunoSEQ multiplex PCR assay. TCRdb provides this immuneACCESS table in a form limited to in-frame rearrangements. Some clones are lacking; in checked studies, under half of them reflect an unresolved V gene, and why the rest are absent is not known. Across this sample there are just over 35,000 clones, with roughly 80% seen only once. The ten largest clones represent about 10% of the sample. The sequences come from PBMCs, collected around atezolizumab (anti-PD-L1) treatment. These receptors all come from a man aged 35-49 years with urothelial cancer.

This chain uses TRBV7-8 with TRBJ2-4; D remains unclear. Per germline, CDR1 SGHVS and CDR2 FQNEAQ. CDR3 length equals 16 residues. V shed 5 bases and J shed 8 bases, with 22 bases lying between them. CDR3 DNA: TGTGCCAGCAGCCCCACCTCGCGGCTAGAAAAGGACATTCAGTACTTC. Protein: CASSPTSRLEKDIQYF. Supplemented by reference TRBV7-8 and TRBJ2-4, the full variable domain reads GAGVSQSPRYKVAKRGQDVALRCDPISGHVSLFWYQQALGQGPEFLTYFQNEAQLDKSGLPSDRFFAERPEGSVSTLKIQRTQQEDSAVYLCASSPTSRLEKDIQYFGAGTRLSVL.

Here the CDR3 reads CASSAPGRTSGETQYF. The CDR3 nucleotides are TGTGCCAGCAGTGCCCCGGGTAGGACTAGCGGGGAGACCCAGTACTTC. The V and J genes are TRBV28 and TRBJ2-5, with 11 bases fitting TRBD2. Germline values: CDR1 MDHEN, CDR2 SYDVKM. CDR3 size: 16 residues. The junction had 10 bases not matched to a gene; V was cut back by 5 bases and J by 5 bases.

The chain employs TRBV14 and TRBJ1-3; D may be TRBD1 (5 bases). V shed 6 bases and J shed 3 bases, with 12 bases lying between them. The CDR3 loop spans 14 amino acids. Germline CDR1 is SGHDN and CDR2 is FVKESK. CDR3 DNA: TGTGCCAGCAGTCCTGACAGTCTTGGAAACACCATATATTTT. Protein product: CASSPDSLGNTIYF.

The rearrangement uses TRBV6-5 and TRBJ2-3, with no clear D. Germline V gives CDR1 MNHEY, CDR2 SVGAGI. The germline V and J ends were trimmed by 4 bases and 3 bases, with 5 bases remaining between them. The CDR3 runs to 12 residues. CDR3 DNA: TGTGCCAGCAGTTCCCAGACAGATACGCAGTATTTT. Encoded protein: CASSSQTDTQYF.

The chain employs TRBV5-4 and TRBJ2-2, with D tentatively TRBD2 (6 bases). This CDR3 has 15 amino acids. Germline CDR1 SGHNT, CDR2 YYREEE (reference sequence). Trimming took 4 bases from V and 1 from J, leaving 11 bases between them. The CDR3 sequence is CASSPRGGNTGELFF. In nucleotides, the CDR3 is TGTGCCAGCAGCCCCCGGGGAGGGAACACCGGGGAGCTGTTTTTT.

The chain recombines TRBV5-1 with TRBJ2-3, with D perhaps TRBD2 (6 bases). The length of the CDR3 is 16 residues. The germline CDR1 and CDR2 sequences are SGHRS and YFSETQ. V was pared by 5 bases and J by 1 base, with 17 bases between. The DNA of the CDR3 is TGCGCCAGCAGGTTGCCCTCTAGCGCCCGCACAGATACGCAGTATTTT. It yields the protein CASRLPSSARTDTQYF.

The chain employs TRBV7-9 and TRBJ1-5; D might be TRBD1 (5 bases). The length of the CDR3 is 14 residues. The V and J ends lost 6 bases and 0 bases respectively, with 9 bases between them. Per germline, CDR1 SEHNR and CDR2 FQNEAQ (reference sequence). The CDR3 sequence is CASSLRGSNQPQHF. DNA of the CDR3: TGTGCCAGCAGTTTAAGGGGTAGCAATCAGCCCCAGCATTTT. The full variable domain, rest sourced from reference TRBV7-9 and TRBJ1-5, is DTGVSQNPRHKITKRGQNVTFRCDPISEHNRLYWYRQTLGQGPEFLTYFQNEAQLEKSRLLSDRFSAERPKGSFSTLEIQRTEQGDSAMYLCASSLRGSNQPQHFGDGTRLSIL.

The chain has TRBV11-2 and TRBJ2-1; TRBD2 matches 10 bases. The CDR3 consists of 14 residues. CDR1 is SGHAT and CDR2 is FQNNGV in the germline V gene. J gave up 10 bases and V 10 bases, and 13 bases lay outside the gene matches. DNA for the CDR3: TGTGCCACTACAAGACTAGCGGGCGGAAAGGAGCAGTTCTTC. It codes for CATTRLAGGKEQFF.

The V call is TRBV7-9, the J call TRBJ2-3, with a weak D call TRBD1 (6 bases). Trimming took 5 bases from V and 4 from J, leaving 10 bases between them. This CDR3 region has 13 residues. The germline CDR1 and CDR2 sequences are SEHNR and FQNEAQ (reference sequence). CDR3 in amino acids: CASSMTGADTQYF. DNA of the CDR3: TGTGCCAGCAGCATGACAGGCGCAGATACGCAGTATTTT.

The rearrangement uses TRBV27 and TRBJ2-7; 9 bases align to TRBD2. V lost 1 base to trimming and J lost 1 base; unmatched junction nucleotides: 2. The CDR3 covers 15 residues. The germline V gene has CDR1 MNHEY and CDR2 SMNVEV (reference sequence). In DNA form, the CDR3 reads TGTGCCAGCAGTTTATTAGCGGGAGCTTCCTACGAGCAGTACTTC. This encodes CASSLLAGASYEQYF.

The chain is built from TRBV5-1 and TRBJ2-2; 9 bases map to TRBD2. The CDR3 has 16 amino acids. Germline loops: CDR1 SGHRS, CDR2 YFSETQ. J gave up 7 bases and V 3 bases, and 10 bases lay outside the gene matches. The CDR3 loop reads CASSSAGGRADGELFF. CDR3 nucleotides: TGCGCCAGCAGCTCCGCTGGCGGGAGGGCCGACGGGGAGCTGTTTTTT.

The chain is built from TRBV30 and TRBJ2-7, with 9 bases lining up with TRBD2. The ends lost 0 bases at V and 4 bases at J; junction bases unmatched: 7. CDR1 is GTSNPN and CDR2 is SVGIG in the germline V gene (reference sequence). The CDR3 has 15 amino acids. The DNA for the CDR3 is TGTGCCTGGAGTGTAGGTAGCGGGAGAGCTTACGAGCAGTACTTC. Translating it yields CAWSVGSGRAYEQYF. Together with reference TRBV30 and TRBJ2-7, the CDR3 gives the full variable domain: SQTIHQWPATLVQPVGSPLSLECTVEGTSNPNLYWYRQAAGRGLQLLFYSVGIGQISSEVPQNLSASRPQDRQFILSSKKLLLSDSGFYLCAWSVGSGRAYEQYFGPGTRLTVT.

The CDR3: CASSSAGQGLDETQYF. Written as DNA, the CDR3 is TGTGCCAGCAGTTCCGCCGGACAGGGATTGGACGAGACCCAGTACTTC. The V and J genes are TRBV2 and TRBJ2-5, with 8 bases matching TRBD1. The CDR3 is 16 amino acids. The germline V gene has CDR1 SNHLY and CDR2 FYNNEI. J gave up 5 bases and V 5 bases, and 13 bases lay outside the gene matches.

The CDR3 region has the DNA TGTGCCAGCAGCTTGGGGGGGACAGGGACCGGCTACACCTTC. As protein: CASSLGGTGTGYTF. The genes are TRBV7-9 and TRBJ1-2; TRBD1 aligns across 9 bases. The CDR3 contains 14 residues. From germline, CDR1 is SEHNR and CDR2 FQNEAQ (reference sequence). The ends lost 3 bases at V and 8 bases at J; junction bases unmatched: 7.

The rearrangement uses TRBV20-1 and TRBJ2-7; perhaps TRBD2 as D (5 bases). V was cut by 5 bases and J by 8 bases, with 10 bases left in between. Germline CDR1 and CDR2: DFQATT and SNEGSKA (reference sequence). This CDR3 is built from 10 residues. CDR3 amino acids: CSAPLEKQYF. The CDR3 nucleotides are TGCAGTGCTCCACTAGAAAAGCAGTACTTC.

This clone has a single count. The J gene is TRBJ1-2, the V gene TRBV2, with D maybe TRBD1 (6 bases). CDR3 length equals 14 residues. Germline values: CDR1 SNHLY, CDR2 FYNNEI. Deletions cut 2 bases from V and 6 bases from J, with 13 bases between. This chain's CDR3 is CASSETGGADGYTF. The CDR3, as DNA: TGTGCCAGCAGTGAAACGGGGGGCGCGGATGGCTACACCTTC.

V usage is TRBV28 and J usage is TRBJ1-1; D ambiguous. CDR1 MDHEN and CDR2 SYDVKM come from the germline V gene. The CDR3 runs 12 residues. V was cut by 6 bases and J by 7 bases, with 12 bases left in between. CDR3 loop: CASSSGGFEAFF. CDR3 coding DNA: TGTGCCAGCAGCTCCGGCGGTTTTGAAGCTTTCTTT.

The rearrangement joins TRBV2 to TRBJ2-1; D perhaps matches TRBD2 (5 bases). V was trimmed by 0 bases and J by 7 bases, leaving 28 bases between them. The CDR3 is 20 amino acids. CDR1 SNHLY and CDR2 FYNNEI come from the germline V gene. CDR3 DNA sequence: TGTGCCAGCAGTGAAGCCCCCCGAGCCGCGGCCCCTGCCCAGCGGAATGAGCAGTTCTTC. It codes for CASSEAPRAAAPAQRNEQFF.

Comments on this clone: Other DNA sequences in the same sample also yield this CDR3. The chain has TRBV7-2 and TRBJ2-2; 8 nucleotides agree with TRBD1. This CDR3 has 13 amino acids. V was clipped by 5 bases and J by 5 bases; unmatched bases: 1. The V gene's germline CDR1 is SGHTA and CDR2 FQGNSA. Written as DNA, the CDR3 is TGTGCCAGCAGCCACAGGGGGACCGGGGAGCTGTTTTTT. Translating it yields CASSHRGTGELFF. Complete variable domain (other parts from reference TRBV7-2 and TRBJ2-2): GAGVSQSPSNKVTEKGKDVELRCDPISGHTALYWYRQSLGQGLEFLIYFQGNSAPDKSGLPSDRFSAERTGGSVSTLTIQRTQQEDSAVYLCASSHRGTGELFFGEGSRLTVL.

V and J are TRBV9 and TRBJ2-3, with TRBD2 matching 9 bases. The CDR3 sequence is 16 residues long. Germline V gene data show CDR1 as SGDLS and CDR2 as YYNGEE. The V segment lost 3 bases and the J segment 5 bases; nucleotides outside the gene matches: 10. The CDR3 protein is CASSAEGGRAGDTQYF. The DNA for the CDR3 is TGTGCCAGCAGCGCAGAAGGCGGGAGGGCCGGAGATACGCAGTATTTT.

The J gene is TRBJ2-2, the V gene TRBV5-1; tentatively, D is TRBD1 (6 bases). Trimming took off 0 bases at V and 6 bases at J, with 12 bases between the two ends. Germline lookup yields CDR1 SGHRS and CDR2 YFSETQ. CDR3 length equals 15 residues. CDR3 in amino acids: CASSLDRVTPGELFF. The CDR3 nucleotides read TGCGCCAGCAGCTTGGACAGGGTAACCCCCGGGGAGCTGTTTTTT.

The V call is TRBV15, the J call TRBJ1-5, with D hard to call. This CDR3 has 13 amino acids. V lost 5 bases and J lost 11, with 16 bases in between. Germline CDR1 is LNHNV and CDR2 is YYDKDF (reference sequence). CDR3 DNA: TGTGCCACCAGCCGACAACAGCGGAGGGCCCAGCATTTT. This translates into CATSRQQRRAQHF.

The CDR3 region is CAVSPPTVSSYEQYF. CDR3 nucleotide sequence: TGTGCCGTCTCCCCCCCGACAGTGAGCTCCTACGAGCAGTACTTC. V gene TRBV7-9 combines with J gene TRBJ2-7, with D possibly being TRBD1 (5 bases). Germline CDR1 reads SEHNR; CDR2 reads FQNEAQ (reference sequence). CDR3 length: 15 amino acids. V lost 11 bases, J lost 0 bases, and 20 bases lay in between.

This chain joins TRBV19 and TRBJ2-1; 12 nucleotides line up with TRBD2. The germline V gene has CDR1 LNHDA and CDR2 SQIVND (reference sequence). The CDR3 spans 18 residues. V shed 9 bases and J 2 bases; nucleotides not matched to a gene: 14. The CDR3 region has the DNA TGTGCCAGCAGCGACTTTAAGACTAGCGGGAGACCCTACAATGAGCAGTTCTTC. Translated, it gives CASSDFKTSGRPYNEQFF.

This clone was seen a few times. The V gene is TRBV30, the J gene TRBJ1-2, with 9 bases identical to TRBD1. V lost 7 bases to trimming and J lost 4 bases; unmatched junction nucleotides: 7. The CDR3 extends over 13 amino acids. The germline CDR1 and CDR2 sequences are GTSNPN and SVGIG (reference sequence). The CDR3 loop reads CAYRTGASYGYTF. CDR3 nucleotide sequence: TGTGCCTATCGGACAGGGGCGTCCTATGGCTACACCTTC.

The rearrangement uses TRBV5-4 and TRBJ1-2; 10 nucleotides match TRBD1. Germline CDR1 and CDR2: SGHNT and YYREEE (reference sequence). V lost 4 bases and J lost 6; bases outside the gene matches: 6. The CDR3 extends over 14 amino acids. The CDR3 DNA reads as TGTGCCAGCAGCATGGACAGGGGGGACGATGGCTACACCTTC. This sequence encodes CASSMDRGDDGYTF.

The chain combines TRBV7-9 with TRBJ2-1, with 7 bases aligning to TRBD1. Trimming removed 5 bases from V and 7 bases from J; junction bases left unmatched: 5. Germline V gene data show CDR1 as SEHNR and CDR2 as FQNEAQ (reference sequence). CDR3 length equals 13 residues. The chain's CDR3 is CASSTTQGNEQFF. The CDR3 nucleotides are TGTGCCAGCAGCACTACACAGGGGAATGAGCAGTTCTTC.

This chain connects TRBV30 to TRBJ1-2, with D perhaps matching TRBD1 (5 bases). Germline-derived CDR1 and CDR2 are GTSNPN and SVGIG (reference sequence). V lost 8 bases and J 6 bases, leaving 19 bases between the germline ends. The CDR3 contains 13 residues. CDR3 residues: CATNEARGDGYTF. The CDR3 DNA follows: TGTGCCACCAATGAGGCCCGGGGGGATGGCTACACCTTC.

The gene calls are TRBV6-6 and TRBJ1-1, with D possibly being TRBD1 (6 bases). CDR3 length equals 11 residues. Germline V gene lookup returns CDR1 MNHNY and CDR2 SVGAGI (reference sequence). The V and J ends lost 9 bases and 5 bases respectively, with 10 bases between them. CDR3 residues: CASIQGTEAFF. CDR3 coding DNA: TGTGCCAGTATTCAGGGGACTGAAGCTTTCTTT.

V is TRBV7-2 and J is TRBJ2-2; weak D call: TRBD1 (5 bases). In germline, CDR1 is SGHTA, CDR2 FQGNSA. The CDR3 length is 14 residues. V lost 5 bases, J lost 5 bases, and 12 bases lay in between. Here the CDR3 DNA reads TGTGCCAGCAGCCCCCAGGGTCGAACCGGGGAGCTGTTTTTT. It is translated as CASSPQGRTGELFF.

The J gene is TRBJ2-7, the V gene TRBV11-2; no clear D. CDR1 SGHAT and CDR2 FQNNGV come from the germline V gene. The CDR3 length is 13 residues. V lost 6 bases and J 6 bases, leaving 15 bases between the germline ends. In DNA, the CDR3 is TGTGCCAGCAGTCCTAGACCTATTGGCGAGCAGTACTTC. It encodes CASSPRPIGEQYF.